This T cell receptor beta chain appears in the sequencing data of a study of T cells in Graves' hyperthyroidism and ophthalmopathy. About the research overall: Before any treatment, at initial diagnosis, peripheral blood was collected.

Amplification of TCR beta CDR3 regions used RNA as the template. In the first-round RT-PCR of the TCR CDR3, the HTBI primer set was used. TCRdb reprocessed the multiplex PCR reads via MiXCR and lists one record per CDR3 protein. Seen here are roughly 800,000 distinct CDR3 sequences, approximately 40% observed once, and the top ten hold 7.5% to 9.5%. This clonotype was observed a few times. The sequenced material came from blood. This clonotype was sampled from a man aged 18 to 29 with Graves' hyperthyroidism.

CDR3 region: CASSRPSSGAIETQYF. Here the CDR3 DNA reads TGTGCCAGCAGCCGCCCCTCATCGGGGGCGATTGAGACCCAGTACTTC. The chain has TRBV27 and TRBJ2-5, with D possibly being TRBD1 or TRBD2 (6 bases each). The CDR3 runs to 16 residues. CDR1 is MNHEY and CDR2 is SMNVEV in the germline V gene (reference sequence). V lost 6 bases and J 5 bases, leaving 22 bases between the germline ends.